This entry features one T cell receptor beta chain sequence. The antigen remains undetermined. Germline and junction disagree at one end, which may indicate a read error. These data come from a study of T-cell memory formation after mild COVID-19. Notes on the study in general: CM and EM subsets held most contracting CD4+ clones; EMRA held CD8+ ones.

One entry per CDR3 protein, called by TCRdb with MiXCR from the 5' RACE reads. The sample lists just over 350,000 distinct CDR3 sequences, around an eighth seen once, with around 22% in the top ten. There are 17 residues in the CDR3. Germline CDR1 reads MDHEN; CDR2 reads SYDVKM. The chain joins TRBV28 to TRBJ2-2; the match to TRBD1 covers 9 bases. The receptor's source is a man between 18 and 35 years old who had mild COVID-19 (a few samples of this study predate the infection). Cell type and time point are not known. Material: PBMCs or a T cell subset sorted from them (not recorded which). The chain's CDR3 is CARTKTRDRAKTGELFF. The CDR3 DNA follows: TGTGCCAGAACCAAAACCCGGGACAGGGCGAAAACCGGGGAGCTGTTTTTT.